Each of the 6 T cell receptor beta chains below was sequenced from the same sample in a study of control samples from healthy donors and cancer patients (dated by TCRdb to the early 2020s). The library was generated by the immunoSEQ multiplex PCR assay. TCRdb retrieved this table from immuneACCESS and kept in-frame rearrangements only. Not all clones are present; in checked studies, unresolved V genes account for under half, and no reason is known for the remainder. The sample table contains about 140,000 clones; only one count was recorded for about 90% of them. Less than 8.5% of the sample is in the top ten clones. Sequenced: blood. These receptors all stem from a man aged 18 to 29 in good health.

The rearrangement joins TRBV4-1 to TRBJ1-5, with D perhaps TRBD1 (6 bases). Germline-derived CDR1 and CDR2 are MGHRA and YSYEKL. The germline V and J ends were trimmed by 0 bases and 6 bases, with 12 bases remaining between them. There are 15 residues in the CDR3. The CDR3 DNA follows: TGCGCCAGCAGCCAAGAGAGGCAGGGGTTTCAGCCCCAGCATTTT. Amino acids: CASSQERQGFQPQHF.

The V gene is TRBV11-1, the J gene TRBJ2-1; TRBD1 matches at 7 bases. Germline values: CDR1 SGHAT, CDR2 FQDESV (reference sequence). The CDR3 contains 15 residues. Germline trimming cut 5 bases from V and 4 bases from J; bases unmatched to any gene: 8. CDR3 DNA sequence: TGTGCCAGCAGCGAAAGCAGACAGGGTTACAATGAGCAGTTCTTC. The encoded protein is CASSESRQGYNEQFF.

The V and J genes are TRBV5-4 and TRBJ2-7; 13 bases align to TRBD2. V was clipped by 4 bases and J by 2 bases; unmatched bases: 9. CDR1 is SGHNT, CDR2 YYREEE, per germline (reference sequence). The CDR3 is 17 residues long. The CDR3: CASSPGTSGDSPYEQYF. Written as DNA, the CDR3 is TGTGCCAGCAGCCCCGGGACTAGCGGGGACTCCCCCTACGAGCAGTACTTC.

The chain uses TRBV11-1 and TRBJ1-2, with D uncertain. CDR3 length: 16 amino acids. V lost 5 bases to trimming and J lost 0 bases, with 16 bases between them. Germline CDR1 SGHAT, CDR2 FQDESV (reference sequence). CDR3 DNA: TGTGCCAGCAGCCTACACGGGGAAGTAACTAACTATGGCTACACCTTC. As protein: CASSLHGEVTNYGYTF. The variable domain in full, completed from reference TRBV11-1 and TRBJ1-2, reads EAEVAQSPRYKITEKSQAVAFWCDPISGHATLYWYRQILGQGPELLVQFQDESVVDDSQLPKDRFSAERLKGVDSTLKIQPAELGDSAMYLCASSLHGEVTNYGYTFGSGTRLTVV.

In this sample, this clone turned up once. The chain is built from TRBV7-2 and TRBJ2-2; D is undetermined. The germline CDR1 and CDR2 sequences are SGHTA and FQGNSA. V lost 5 bases, J lost 2 bases, and 9 bases lay in between. The CDR3 is 14 amino acids. The CDR3 is CASSPTANTGELFF. The CDR3 coding sequence is TGTGCCAGCAGCCCGACGGCTAACACCGGGGAGCTGTTTTTT.

This clone was seen more than once but under ten times. This rearrangement joins TRBV29-1 to TRBJ1-4, with D unresolved. Per the germline V gene, CDR1 is SQVTM and CDR2 is ANQGSEA. The V and J ends lost 1 base and 1 base respectively, with 7 bases between them. The length of the CDR3 is 14 residues. CDR3: CSVEGSGTNEKLFF. Written as DNA, the CDR3 is TGCAGCGTTGAAGGCAGTGGAACTAATGAAAAACTGTTTTTT.